The sequence of this T cell receptor beta chain was determined in a study of blood T cell repertoires in COVID-19 (dated by TCRdb to the early 2020s). With regard to the full study: Samples covering the acute and convalescent phases of COVID-19 were provided by collaborators in the United States, Italy and Spain. The material from the prospective study consisted of cDNA or gDNA derived from T cells, B-cell-depleted T cells, or PBMCs. The dataset comprised deeply sampled blood TCRbeta repertoires from subjects exposed to, actively infected with, or recovered from COVID-19. The repertoires were released in a freely available public database meant as a resource for research on the immune response to SARS-CoV-2. Samples came from the ongoing ImmuneRACE study (first 160 participants) plus 1,254 subjects from 6 global collaborators. A de-identified subject ID, COVID-19 status, age in years and sex were almost always included in the sample metadata. Where available, HLA class I and class II types were obtained from metadata supplied by the sample provider rather than from assay-based typing.

V is cut back by 1 base and J by 7 bases, with 12 bases in the junction unmatched. The CDR3 holds 16 amino acids from the cysteine to the phenylalanine. Only CDR3 DNA remains: 48 bases, in frame from the first base. CDR1 and CDR2 were assigned from the germline V gene as MGHDK and SYGVNS. TCRbeta CDR3 regions were amplified from genomic DNA using the immunoSEQ Assay, a bias-controlled multiplex PCR. In the original analysis: Nucleated cell counts per sample were estimated from amplification of reference gene primers within the assay. Sequence reads were collapsed and filtered to measure the absolute abundance of every unique TCRbeta CDR3 rearrangement. For each sample, productive Simpson clonality was calculated as the square root of Simpson's diversity index across productive rearrangements. TCRdb's version of the immuneACCESS table is confined to in-frame rearrangements and falls short of the full clone set. An unresolved V gene accounts for under half of the shortfall where checked; the remainder is of unknown origin. That table furnishes V, J and clone size, whereas the DNA furnished D and trimming. In all, the sample holds 300,000 to 350,000 clones, and 85% to 90% of those were seen once. 2.5% to 3.5% of the sample belongs to the ten largest clones.

Notes on this clone: Its antigen remains unidentified. One base away there is no much larger clone; base qualities are not given.

The paper's findings and limits, for the study overall: Clinical and demographic metadata were provided uncurated, with the amount varying by source and participant.

One collaborating source in Seattle enrolled patients during active infection and followed them longitudinally through the course of disease. Each collaborating institution followed its own protocols to collect whole blood in K2EDTA tubes. For TCRbeta analysis, collaborator samples were shipped as frozen whole blood, as isolated PBMCs, or as DNA extracted from either sample type. The source is a woman in her twenties or thirties with COVID-19, enrolled during active disease. Sequencing was done on a sample of peripheral blood. The V and J segments used are TRBV25-1 and TRBJ2-5, with TRBD2 identical over 7 junction bases. The sequenced DNA is TGTGCCAGCAGTGAATGGGGGTTAGCGGGTGCCAGGACCCAGTACTTC. Its protein product is CASSEWGLAGARTQYF.